What follows describes a single T cell receptor (beta chain). Its matching antigen is unknown. Excluded were patients having autoimmune disease history or systemic immunosuppression. This record comes from a study of OX40 agonist ivuxolimab in advanced cancers. General study points: Antigens targeted by the expanded peripheral T cells were not determined. With doses of 0.1 to 3.0 mg/kg, CD4+ and CD8+ blood T cells had undergone clonal expansion by week 6.

Germline lookup yields CDR1 MNHEY and CDR2 SMNVEV (reference sequence). The junction had 7 bases not matched to a gene; V was cut back by 5 bases and J by 1 base. CDR3 length equals 16 residues. Clones were sequenced by immunoSEQ multiplex PCR, and TCRdb holds only the in-frame ones, with some missing. This sample carries some 50,000 clones, approximately 84% of them seen once, and the ten largest clones take approximately 4.2%. Sequencing was performed on CD4+ or CD8+ T cells sorted from blood, taken in a trial of the OX40 agonist ivuxolimab. The receptor was isolated from an adult with an advanced solid tumor such as melanoma, head and neck, liver or kidney cancer. This chain uses TRBV27 with TRBJ2-4, with 8 bases identical to TRBD1. CDR3 sequence reads: CASSQWTGMAKNIQYF. CDR3 nucleotides: TGTGCCAGCAGTCAATGGACAGGGATGGCCAAAAACATTCAGTACTTC.